A selection of T cell receptor beta chains follows, all from one sample in a study of CD8 T cells in Susac syndrome. Via MiXCR, TCRdb re-called the immunoSEQ multiplex PCR reads, giving one row per CDR3 protein. The sample shows about 57,000 distinct CDR3 sequences, 93% of them seen only once. Sequenced sample: CD8+ T cells from PBMCs. These receptors were obtained from a human donor with multiple sclerosis. The CDR3 runs from the conserved cysteine through the conserved F or W. Fields, in order: V gene, D gene, clone size, J gene, CDR3 protein, CDR3 DNA. D genes are given only for firm matches. A clone size is listed for some rows: how often the clone was seen (once, few, many), or a class if it is expanded.

>TRBV7-9|-|once|TRBJ2-1
CASSPKKSSSYNEQFF
TGTGCCAGCAGCCCAAAAAAATCGAGCTCCTACAATGAGCAGTTCTTC
>TRBV9|-|-|TRBJ1-1
CASSVEGNTEAFF
TGTGCCAGCAGCGTAGAAGGGAACACTGAAGCTTTCTTT
>TRBV20-1|TRBD2|-|TRBJ2-3
CSADSSGEDTQYF
TGCAGTGCTGACTCTAGCGGGGAGGATACGCAGTATTTT
>TRBV4-1|-|-|TRBJ1-5
CASSQEFGSGQPQHF
TGCGCCAGCAGCCAAGAATTTGGGAGTGGTCAGCCCCAGCATTTT
>TRBV3-1|-|-|TRBJ2-4
CASSQVSLAESQNIQYF
TGTGCCAGCAGCCAAGTATCTTTGGCCGAATCCCAAAACATTCAGTACTTC
>TRBV7-3|TRBD2|-|TRBJ2-1
CASRGAGDNEQFF
TGTGCCAGCAGGGGTGCGGGGGACAATGAGCAGTTCTTC
>TRBV5-6|TRBD1|-|TRBJ1-1
CASSYDPGQGLNTEAFF
TGTGCCAGCAGTTACGACCCGGGACAGGGCTTGAACACTGAAGCTTTCTTT
>TRBV12-3/TRBV12-4|TRBD1|-|TRBJ2-1
CASSATGQGPWF
TGTGCCAGCAGTGCAACGGGACAGGGTCCTTGGTTC
>TRBV20-1|-|-|TRBJ2-2
CSAREPGYRELFF
TGCAGTGCTAGAGAGCCCGGATACAGGGAGCTGTTTTTT
>TRBV19|-|-|TRBJ1-6
CASTPGDSYNSPLHF
TGTGCCAGTACCCCCGGGGATTCCTATAATTCACCCCTCCACTTT
>TRBV4-3|-|-|TRBJ1-5
CASSQDRSRLGNQPQHF
TGCGCCAGCAGCCAAGATAGGAGTAGGTTGGGCAATCAGCCCCAGCATTTT
>TRBV6-2/TRBV6-3|-|-|TRBJ1-6
CASSYGNSPLHF
TGTGCCAGCAGTTACGGGAATTCACCCCTCCACTTT
>TRBV4-3|TRBD2|-|TRBJ2-3
CASSQDLAGGADTQYF
TGCGCCAGCAGCCAAGACCTAGCGGGGGGTGCAGATACGCAGTATTTT
>TRBV7-2|-|once|TRBJ2-3
CASSLALGPDTQYF
TGTGCCAGCAGCTTAGCGTTGGGGCCAGATACGCAGTATTTT
>TRBV10-3|-|once|TRBJ2-5
CAISEEPPGTQYF
TGTGCCATCAGTGAAGAGCCCCCCGGGACCCAGTACTTC
>TRBV6-5|TRBD1|once|TRBJ2-7
CASSSTGGPYEQYF
TGTGCCAGCAGTTCGACAGGGGGGCCCTACGAGCAGTACTTC
>TRBV7-6|-|-|TRBJ2-5
CASSLGGEVGETQYF
TGTGCCAGCAGCTTAGGGGGCGAGGTTGGAGAGACCCAGTACTTC
>TRBV6-2/TRBV6-3|TRBD2|few|TRBJ2-1
CASSHGLGHNEQFF
TGTGCCAGCAGTCACGGACTAGGCCACAATGAGCAGTTCTTC
>TRBV28|-|-|TRBJ2-3
CASSSPPIADTQYF
TGTGCCAGCAGTTCGCCCCCCATTGCGGATACGCAGTATTTT
>TRBV5-1|-|-|TRBJ1-5
CASSLTGNGNQPQHF
TGCGCCAGCAGCTTGACAGGGAATGGGAATCAGCCCCAGCATTTT
>TRBV27|-|-|TRBJ1-1
CASKSGGTEAFF
TGTGCCAGCAAAAGTGGTGGGACTGAAGCTTTCTTT
>TRBV21-1|-|-|TRBJ1-4
CASSKGSGRAGKLFF
TGTGCCAGCAGCAAAGGATCGGGGAGGGCGGGAAAACTGTTTTTT
>TRBV28|-|-|TRBJ2-7
CASSLLPYEQYF
TGTGCCAGCAGTTTACTCCCTTACGAGCAGTACTTC
>TRBV6-1|TRBD2|-|TRBJ2-1
CASSAGLAGPYDLRKFF
TGTGCCAGCAGTGCGGGACTAGCGGGGCCCTACGACCTGCGCAAGTTCTTC
>TRBV20-1|TRBD1|-|TRBJ2-2
CSARDRTGYTGELFF
TGCAGTGCTAGAGATAGGACAGGGTACACCGGGGAGCTGTTTTTT
>TRBV9|-|-|TRBJ1-4
CASSVEVETATNEKLFF
TGTGCCAGCAGCGTAGAGGTGGAGACAGCAACTAATGAAAAACTGTTTTTT
>TRBV30|TRBD1|once|TRBJ2-2
CASPGTGVTGELFF
TGTGCCTCCCCCGGGACAGGGGTCACCGGGGAGCTGTTTTTT
>TRBV2|-|-|TRBJ2-5
CASTEGGYGETQYF
TGTGCCAGCACCGAAGGGGGTTACGGGGAGACCCAGTACTTC
>TRBV10-2|-|-|TRBJ1-1
CASRGGINTEAFF
TGCGCCAGCCGAGGAGGGATTAACACTGAAGCTTTCTTT
>TRBV9|-|-|TRBJ2-2
CASSGSRPGELFF
TGTGCCAGCAGCGGTAGCCGCCCCGGGGAGCTGTTTTTT
>TRBV4-2|-|-|TRBJ2-7
CASSQVASGLGSYEQYF
TGTGCCAGCAGCCAAGTCGCATCGGGGTTGGGCTCCTACGAGCAGTACTTC
>TRBV2|-|-|TRBJ1-1
CASSVWPGPTEAFF
TGTGCCAGCAGTGTCTGGCCAGGGCCCACTGAAGCTTTCTTT
>TRBV4-2|TRBD2|few|TRBJ2-5
CASSQESGGPKETQYF
TGTGCCAGCAGCCAAGAAAGCGGGGGGCCCAAAGAGACCCAGTACTTC
>TRBV27|-|-|TRBJ1-2
CASSFGSFSGYTF
TGTGCCAGCAGTTTTGGAAGTTTCTCTGGCTACACCTTC
>TRBV6-1|-|-|TRBJ2-7
CASSEWGRGSYEQYF
TGTGCCAGCAGTGAATGGGGAAGGGGGTCCTACGAGCAGTACTTC
>TRBV4-3|-|-|TRBJ2-7
CASSQEGGEPDEQYF
TGCGCCAGCAGCCAAGAGGGCGGGGAGCCCGACGAGCAGTACTTC
>TRBV9|TRBD1|-|TRBJ1-1
CASSSDGGQGAETEAFF
TGTGCCAGCAGCTCGGACGGAGGACAGGGGGCAGAGACTGAAGCTTTCTTT
>TRBV7-8|-|-|TRBJ1-5
CASSLAQQTNQPQHF
TGTGCCAGCAGCTTAGCACAGCAGACCAATCAGCCCCAGCATTTT